This passage covers 26 T cell receptor beta chains from one sample sequenced in a study of blood T cell repertoires in COVID-19. Some clones are missing from TCRdb's copy, which holds only in-frame ones; the method was immunoSEQ multiplex PCR. The table has 140,000 or so clones, 80% to 90% seen once. Sequenced sample: peripheral blood. These TCRs come from a woman aged 55-70 years with active COVID-19.

The chain is built from TRBV28 and TRBJ2-7; TRBD1 might be the D (6 bases). The CDR3 contains 15 residues. In germline, CDR1 is MDHEN, CDR2 SYDVKM. The V and J ends lost 3 bases and 9 bases respectively, with 21 bases between them. Written as DNA, the CDR3 is TGTGCCAGCAGTTTGAGGCAGGGGCGACCCCTGGGGCAGTACTTC. Protein product: CASSLRQGRPLGQYF.

This clone was seen a single time. This chain links TRBV10-2 with TRBJ2-1; TRBD2 matches at 8 bases. The germline V gene encodes CDR1 WSHSY and CDR2 SAAADI. Unmatched junction bases numbered 4, after V lost 3 bases and J lost 9 bases. The CDR3 runs 13 residues. Here the CDR3 reads CASSDAGRGEQFF. CDR3 nucleotides: TGCGCCAGCAGTGACGCCGGGAGGGGTGAGCAGTTCTTC.

This chain connects TRBV6-5 to TRBJ1-5, with a weak D call TRBD1 (6 bases). The V end lost 5 bases, the J end lost 4 bases, and 12 bases lay between the germline ends. The CDR3 is 14 residues long. Germline V lookup: CDR1 MNHEY, CDR2 SVGAGI. In nucleotides, the CDR3 is TGTGCCAGCAGTAAGACTCAGGGGAATCAGCCCCAGCATTTT. Residues: CASSKTQGNQPQHF.

CDR3 protein: CASKAGAYEQYF. In DNA, the CDR3 is TGTGCCAGCAAAGCGGGTGCCTACGAGCAGTACTTC. This chain connects TRBV12-3 or TRBV12-4 to TRBJ2-7; possibly TRBD2 for D (6 bases). V lost 7 bases, J lost 2 bases, and 9 bases lay in between. The CDR3 consists of 12 residues.

This clone was seen only once. The V call is TRBV28, the J call TRBJ1-4; weak D call: TRBD1 (5 bases). The CDR3 has 16 amino acids. Trimming removed 5 bases from V and 0 bases from J, with 13 bases in between. The germline V gene has CDR1 MDHEN and CDR2 SYDVKM. CDR3 amino acids: CASSPGHYTTNEKLFF. The CDR3 coding sequence is TGTGCCAGCAGTCCCGGACACTATACAACTAATGAAAAACTGTTTTTT.

The chain carries TRBV4-2 and TRBJ2-1; 11 nucleotides line up with TRBD2. V lost 4 bases to trimming and J lost 4 bases; unmatched junction nucleotides: 9. Germline lookup yields CDR1 LGHNA and CDR2 YNFKEQ. The CDR3 is 17 amino acids. The CDR3 protein is CASSRVAGGPSYNEQFF. Written as DNA, the CDR3 is TGTGCCAGCAGCCGTGTAGCGGGAGGGCCCTCTTACAATGAGCAGTTCTTC.

The chain couples TRBV29-1 to TRBJ2-1, with TRBD1 as a possible D gene (6 bases). This CDR3 is built from 15 residues. From germline, CDR1 is SQVTM and CDR2 ANQGSEA. CDR3 bases: TGCAGTGTAATCCGACAGGCGAGCTCCTACAATGAGCAGTTCTTC. As protein: CSVIRQASSYNEQFF.

The chain combines TRBV19 with TRBJ1-1, with D maybe TRBD1 (6 bases). The V end was cut by 10 bases, the J end by 1 base, with 16 bases between. CDR1 and CDR2 (germline): LNHDA, SQIVND (reference sequence). This CDR3 spans 14 amino acids. The CDR3 here is CATMRRGANTEAFF. Written as DNA, the CDR3 is TGTGCCACCATGAGGCGGGGGGCGAACACTGAAGCTTTCTTT.

V and J are TRBV14 and TRBJ2-5; D is unresolved. Trimming cost V 3 bases and J 9 bases, with 14 bases left between them. The germline V gene encodes CDR1 SGHDN and CDR2 FVKESK. The CDR3 spans 13 residues. The CDR3 sequence is CASSQVLDGSQYF. The DNA of the CDR3 is TGTGCCAGCAGCCAGGTGCTAGACGGGTCCCAGTACTTC.

The rearrangement links TRBV12-3 or TRBV12-4 to TRBJ1-1, with D possibly matching TRBD1 (6 bases). The CDR3 is 12 amino acids. Trimming took 5 bases from V and 8 from J, leaving 12 bases between them. CDR3 region: CASSGGPGEAFF. In DNA form, the CDR3 reads TGTGCCAGCAGTGGGGGCCCCGGAGAAGCTTTCTTT.

The gene calls are TRBV18 and TRBJ2-5; 11 bases agree with TRBD2. CDR1 is KGHSH and CDR2 is LQKENI in the germline V gene. The CDR3 has 15 residues. J gave up 4 bases and V 3 bases, and 4 bases lay outside the gene matches. This CDR3 is CASSPSLAGGETQYF. The CDR3 DNA follows: TGTGCCAGCTCACCCTCCCTAGCGGGAGGAGAGACCCAGTACTTC.

This sequence joins TRBV2 and TRBJ2-3; D ambiguous. Deletions cut 7 bases from V and 2 bases from J, with 10 bases between. Germline assignment: CDR1 SNHLY and CDR2 FYNNEI. There are 13 residues in the CDR3. This chain's CDR3 is CASMGTSTDTQYF. For the CDR3, the DNA is TGTGCCAGCATGGGCACGTCCACAGATACGCAGTATTTT. The complete variable domain, with remaining parts taken from reference TRBV2 and TRBJ2-3, reads EPEVTQTPSHQVTQMGQEVILRCVPISNHLYFYWYRQILGQKVEFLVSFYNNEISEKSEIFDDQFSVERPDGSNFTLKIRSTKLEDSAMYFCASMGTSTDTQYFGPGTRLTVL.

The J gene is TRBJ2-5, the V gene TRBV7-9, with a weak D call TRBD2 (5 bases). Trimming took 1 base from V and 5 from J, leaving 8 bases between them. Germline V gene data show CDR1 as SEHNR and CDR2 as FQNEAQ (reference sequence). CDR3 length: 13 residues. The CDR3 sequence: CASSLGLWETQYF. Written as DNA, the CDR3 is TGTGCCAGCAGCTTAGGACTATGGGAGACCCAGTACTTC. The complete variable domain, with remaining parts taken from reference TRBV7-9 and TRBJ2-5, reads DTGVSQNPRHKITKRGQNVTFRCDPISEHNRLYWYRQTLGQGPEFLTYFQNEAQLEKSRLLSDRFSAERPKGSFSTLEIQRTEQGDSAMYLCASSLGLWETQYFGPGTRLLVL.

This clone was seen a single time. V usage is TRBV6-1 and J usage is TRBJ2-3; D gene uncertain. With 1 base removed from V and 4 bases from J, the gap between germline ends came to 6 bases. Per germline, CDR1 MNHNS and CDR2 SASEGT. The CDR3 runs to 13 residues. The CDR3 DNA is TGTGCCAGCAGTGAAGGTCTTCCAGATACGCAGTATTTT. Its protein product is CASSEGLPDTQYF.

CDR3 in amino acids: CASVFERERVADTQYF. The CDR3 coding sequence is TGTGCCAGCGTCTTCGAGCGGGAGAGGGTTGCAGATACGCAGTATTTT. The genes are TRBV3-1 (or the pseudogene TRBV3-2) and TRBJ2-3; 8 bases match TRBD2. Germline CDR1 is LGHDT and CDR2 is YNNKEL (reference sequence). V dropped 8 bases and J dropped 4; count of bases not matched to a gene: 14. This CDR3 comprises 16 residues.

This clone was seen more than once but under ten times. Here the CDR3 DNA reads TGTGCCAGCAGTCAAACCCCTAGCGGGAGCGGTGAGCAGTTCTTC. This gives the protein CASSQTPSGSGEQFF. The rearrangement joins TRBV2 to TRBJ2-1; TRBD2 agrees at 10 bases. V lost 5 bases to trimming and J lost 9 bases; unmatched junction nucleotides: 10. The CDR3 has 15 residues. CDR1 is SNHLY, CDR2 FYNNEI, per germline.

The V and J genes are TRBV5-4 and TRBJ2-2, with D possibly being TRBD2 (5 bases). V lost 4 bases and J 4 bases, leaving 11 bases between the germline ends. The CDR3 spans 14 residues. The germline gives CDR1 SGHNT, CDR2 YYREEE (reference sequence). The CDR3 here is CASSARATTGELFF. The CDR3 nucleotides read TGTGCCAGCAGCGCGCGGGCCACCACCGGGGAGCTGTTTTTT. Combining the CDR3 with reference TRBV5-4 and TRBJ2-2 gives the whole variable domain ETGVTQSPTHLIKTRGQQVTLRCSSQSGHNTVSWYQQALGQGPQFIFQYYREEENGRGNFPPRFSGLQFPNYSSELNVNALELDDSALYLCASSARATTGELFFGEGSRLTVL.

This clone was counted a few times. This chain joins TRBV9 and TRBJ1-4, with 7 bases identical to TRBD1. Germline loops: CDR1 SGDLS, CDR2 YYNGEE. Losses at the gene ends were 2 bases for V and 8 bases for J; bases not matched to a gene: 12. CDR3 size: 16 residues. The CDR3 DNA reads as TGTGCCAGCAGCGTGAGTGCGACAGGGTCAGAGGAAAAACTGTTTTTT. Translation gives CASSVSATGSEEKLFF.

V gene TRBV7-3 combines with J gene TRBJ2-3; the match to TRBD2 covers 10 bases. J lost 4 bases, V lost 5 bases, and 21 bases had no gene match. The germline V gene encodes CDR1 SGHTA and CDR2 FQGTGA. The CDR3 runs 20 residues. The CDR3 spells CASSPHPGRLAGAGADTQYF. DNA for the CDR3: TGTGCCAGCAGCCCCCACCCGGGCCGGCTAGCGGGGGCGGGGGCAGATACGCAGTATTTT.

V usage is TRBV19 and J usage is TRBJ2-3; tentatively, D is TRBD2 (6 bases). Germline CDR1 is LNHDA and CDR2 is SQIVND (reference sequence). V shed 2 bases and J shed 6 bases, with 15 bases lying between them. The CDR3 runs 15 residues. For the CDR3, the DNA is TGTGCCAGTAGTATACTGGCGGGGACCCTCGATACGCAGTATTTT. Residues: CASSILAGTLDTQYF.

The chain joins TRBV4-3 to TRBJ1-2; D remains unclear. V was clipped by 0 bases and J by 8 bases, with 16 bases between them. The CDR3 runs 15 residues. Germline assignment: CDR1 LGHNA and CDR2 YSLEER. CDR3 residues: CASSQDSTGGLGYTF. CDR3 sequence (DNA): TGCGCCAGCAGCCAAGATTCCACTGGAGGATTAGGCTACACCTTC.

This clone has a single count. The rearrangement joins TRBV12-3 or TRBV12-4 to TRBJ1-1; no reliable D call. This CDR3 region has 13 residues. Trimming removed 7 bases from V and 1 base from J, with 10 bases in between. CDR3 loop: CASTPGRNTEAFF. CDR3 nucleotides: TGTGCCAGCACCCCGGGGAGGAACACTGAAGCTTTCTTT.

The chain links TRBV5-6 to TRBJ1-1; no firm D call. The CDR3 contains 12 residues. Per the germline V gene, CDR1 is SGHDT and CDR2 is YYEEEE. V shed 8 bases and J shed 11 bases, with 19 bases lying between them. CDR3 sequence reads: CASNDLSGKAFF. DNA of the CDR3: TGTGCCAGTAACGACCTCTCCGGGAAGGCTTTCTTT.

V is TRBV13 and J is TRBJ1-1; D not resolved. This CDR3 is built from 15 residues. V lost 6 bases, J lost 0 bases, and 14 bases lay in between. CDR1 and CDR2 (germline): PRHDT, FYEKMQ (reference sequence). CDR3 loop: CASRGTGGMNTEAFF. The CDR3 DNA sequence: TGTGCCAGCAGGGGTACTGGCGGGATGAACACTGAAGCTTTCTTT.

V gene TRBV2 combines with J gene TRBJ1-6, with D perhaps matching TRBD1 (5 bases). This CDR3 region has 15 residues. Germline CDR1 reads SNHLY; CDR2 reads FYNNEI. V was shortened by 1 base and J by 6 bases, with 10 bases between the two germline ends. The CDR3 coding sequence is TGTGCCAGCAGTGAAGATGAACAGGTTAATTCACCCCTCCACTTT. Its protein is CASSEDEQVNSPLHF.

The CDR3 loop reads CASWELASYEQYF. In DNA, the CDR3 is TGTGCCAGCTGGGAACTAGCTTCCTACGAGCAGTACTTC. The chain joins TRBV2 to TRBJ2-7, with D perhaps matching TRBD2 (6 bases). CDR1 is SNHLY and CDR2 is FYNNEI in the germline V gene. The CDR3 spans 13 residues. The V and J ends lost 8 bases and 1 base respectively, with 12 bases between them.